The 17 T cell receptor beta chains given below trace back to one sample, sequenced in a study of blood T cell repertoires in COVID-19. Profiling relied on immunoSEQ multiplex PCR, and the TCRdb table lists in-frame clones only, not all of them. The sample gives about 220,000 clones, about four fifths of which show up once; around 5% is in the top ten. Sequenced material: peripheral blood. The receptors shown here come from a woman aged 70-85 years with acute or convalescent COVID-19.

The sample holds a few counts of this clone. V gene TRBV25-1 combines with J gene TRBJ2-1, with 12 bases lining up with TRBD2. The germline V gene encodes CDR1 MGHDK and CDR2 SYGVNS. The CDR3 covers 15 residues. Trimming removed 6 bases from V and 6 bases from J; junction bases left unmatched: 6. The CDR3 spells CASSATSGGFNEQFF. In DNA, the CDR3 is TGTGCCAGCAGCGCAACTAGCGGGGGGTTCAATGAGCAGTTCTTC.

CDR3 amino acids: CASSQASVGGLEKLFF. The CDR3 region has the DNA TGTGCCAGCAGCCAAGCTTCGGTAGGAGGTCTCGAAAAACTGTTTTTT. The V call is TRBV3-1 (or the pseudogene TRBV3-2), the J call TRBJ1-4; no firm D call. With 1 base removed from V and 8 bases from J, the gap between germline ends came to 17 bases. The CDR3 covers 16 residues. Germline CDR1 reads LGHDT; CDR2 reads YNNKEL (reference sequence).

The chain is built from TRBV9 and TRBJ2-7; 9 bases map to TRBD1. The CDR3 contains 15 residues. Germline CDR1 and CDR2: SGDLS and YYNGEE. With 2 bases clipped from V and 4 bases from J, the junction kept 7 bases outside the gene matches. Here the CDR3 DNA reads TGTGCCAGCAGCGTCGCCACAGGGGGCTGGTACGAGCAGTACTTC. As protein: CASSVATGGWYEQYF.

This rearrangement joins TRBV2 to TRBJ2-3; 13 bases fit TRBD2. Per the germline V gene, CDR1 is SNHLY and CDR2 is FYNNEI. This CDR3 comprises 15 residues. The ends lost 6 bases at V and 8 bases at J; junction bases unmatched: 8. The CDR3 region has the DNA TGTGCCAGCAGAGGAACTAGCGGGGGGGCCGTTACGCAGTATTTT. Its translation is CASRGTSGGAVTQYF.

The V call is TRBV5-4, the J call TRBJ1-4, with a possible D match to TRBD1 (5 bases). The germline gives CDR1 SGHNT, CDR2 YYREEE (reference sequence). The length of the CDR3 is 16 residues. The V and J ends lost 4 bases and 4 bases respectively, with 17 bases between them. The CDR3 protein is CASSLRPGGDNEKLFF. The CDR3, as DNA: TGTGCCAGCAGCCTAAGACCGGGGGGAGATAATGAAAAACTGTTTTTT.

Only a few counts were recorded for this clone. This chain uses TRBV19 with TRBJ1-2; 8 bases map to TRBD1. The CDR3 has 13 amino acids. Germline lookup yields CDR1 LNHDA and CDR2 SQIVND (reference sequence). With V trimmed by 7 bases and J by 5 bases, 6 bases remained unmatched. As DNA, the CDR3 is TGTGCCAGTAATGGACAGGGACCATATGGCTACACCTTC. This encodes CASNGQGPYGYTF. The complete variable domain, with remaining parts taken from reference TRBV19 and TRBJ1-2, reads DGGITQSPKYLFRKEGQNVTLSCEQNLNHDAMYWYRQDPGQGLRLIYYSQIVNDFQKGDIAEGYSVSREKKESFPLTVTSAQKNPTAFYLCASNGQGPYGYTFGSGTRLTVV.

The chain links TRBV3-1 (or the pseudogene TRBV3-2) to TRBJ2-5; 7 bases are a match to TRBD2. J was trimmed by 4 bases and V by 6 bases; bases with no gene match: 11. The CDR3 consists of 15 residues. The V gene's germline CDR1 is LGHDT and CDR2 YNNKEL (reference sequence). Written as DNA, the CDR3 is TGTGCCAGCAGTTCGCCTGGGGGGGTGTTAGAGACCCAGTACTTC. Its protein product is CASSSPGGVLETQYF.

This chain connects TRBV19 to TRBJ2-5; perhaps TRBD2 as D (6 bases). V dropped 10 bases and J dropped 2 bases, with 14 bases sitting between them. Germline V gene data show CDR1 as LNHDA and CDR2 as SQIVND (reference sequence). The CDR3 loop spans 13 amino acids. CDR3 nucleotide sequence: TGTGCCACCGCGGAGGGGAGGCAAGAGACCCAGTACTTC. Its protein product is CATAEGRQETQYF.

V and J are TRBV10-1 and TRBJ2-1, with D maybe TRBD1 (5 bases). Germline loops: CDR1 WNHNN, CDR2 SYGVQD (reference sequence). The length of the CDR3 is 17 residues. V lost 4 bases and J 1 base, leaving 17 bases between the germline ends. Written as DNA, the CDR3 is TGCGCCAGCAGTGTAGATAAAGGACACAAATCCTACAATGAGCAGTTCTTC. Protein sequence: CASSVDKGHKSYNEQFF.

The gene calls are TRBV4-1 and TRBJ1-3, with D uncertain. Germline V lookup: CDR1 MGHRA, CDR2 YSYEKL. CDR3 length equals 18 residues. V gave up 2 bases and J gave up 0 bases, with 17 bases separating them. The CDR3: CASSQPRGEVGSGNTIYF. DNA of the CDR3: TGCGCCAGCAGCCAACCCCGGGGTGAAGTGGGCTCTGGAAACACCATATATTTT.

CDR3 nucleotide sequence: TGTGCCAGCAGCTTCTCGGGGGCGAACACCGGGGAGCTGTTTTTT. It specifies CASSFSGANTGELFF. The genes are TRBV5-6 and TRBJ2-2; possible D gene TRBD2, 6 bases. V lost 2 bases and J 0 bases, leaving 8 bases between the germline ends. The CDR3 is 15 amino acids. The V gene's germline CDR1 is SGHDT and CDR2 YYEEEE.

V and J are TRBV10-2 and TRBJ2-7; 7 bases map to TRBD1. The CDR3 has 16 amino acids. The ends lost 4 bases at V and 0 bases at J; junction bases unmatched: 9. CDR1 and CDR2 (germline): WSHSY, SAAADI. As DNA, the CDR3 is TGCGCCAGCAGTGCCTTCAGGGGGTCCCTCTCCTACGAGCAGTACTTC. This sequence encodes CASSAFRGSLSYEQYF.

The chain is built from TRBV7-2 and TRBJ2-1; tentative D call: TRBD2 (5 bases). Germline lookup yields CDR1 SGHTA and CDR2 FQGNSA. The CDR3 has 15 residues. The V gene lost 5 bases and the J gene lost 5 bases, with 16 bases spanning the gap. CDR3 protein: CASSEDYHPHNEQFF. The DNA for the CDR3 is TGTGCCAGCAGCGAAGACTACCACCCCCACAATGAGCAGTTCTTC. Combining the CDR3 with reference TRBV7-2 and TRBJ2-1 gives the whole variable domain GAGVSQSPSNKVTEKGKDVELRCDPISGHTALYWYRQSLGQGLEFLIYFQGNSAPDKSGLPSDRFSAERTGGSVSTLTIQRTQQEDSAVYLCASSEDYHPHNEQFFGPGTRLTVL.

This clone was recorded once. J is TRBJ1-5 and V is TRBV28; unclear D gene. The length of the CDR3 is 14 residues. The V end was cut by 3 bases, the J end by 0 bases, with 6 bases between. Germline V CDR1 and CDR2: MDHEN, SYDVKM. CDR3 sequence: CASSFGGSNQPQHF. CDR3 DNA sequence: TGTGCCAGCAGTTTCGGAGGTAGCAATCAGCCCCAGCATTTT.

The gene calls are TRBV7-6 and TRBJ1-1; no reliable D call. Trimming stripped 7 bases from V and 1 base from J, with 16 bases between. Germline CDR1 reads SGHVS; CDR2 reads FNYEAQ. The CDR3 has 15 amino acids. The CDR3 loop reads CASMPTPNRNTEAFF. The DNA of the CDR3 is TGTGCCAGCATGCCTACACCAAACAGGAACACTGAAGCTTTCTTT. The variable domain in full, with the rest retrieved from reference TRBV7-6 and TRBJ1-1, is GAGVSQSPRYKVTKRGQDVALRCDPISGHVSLYWYRQALGQGPEFLTYFNYEAQQDKSGLPNDRFSAERPEGSISTLTIQRTEQRDSAMYRCASMPTPNRNTEAFFGQGTRLTVV.

The chain carries TRBV10-3 and TRBJ2-2; D is perhaps TRBD1 (6 bases). CDR1 is ENHRY and CDR2 is SYGVKD in the germline V gene. The V end was cut by 6 bases, the J end by 5 bases, with 16 bases between. The CDR3 loop spans 15 amino acids. CDR3 in amino acids: CAISGTFLQTGELFF. For the CDR3, the DNA is TGTGCCATCAGCGGGACATTCCTACAGACCGGGGAGCTGTTTTTT.

The chain links TRBV9 to TRBJ1-2; D is perhaps TRBD1 (6 bases). Trimming took off 3 bases at V and 5 bases at J, with 17 bases between the two ends. Germline loops: CDR1 SGDLS, CDR2 YYNGEE. The CDR3 has 15 amino acids. This CDR3 reads CASSAHRESLYGYTF. The DNA of the CDR3 is TGTGCCAGCAGCGCCCACAGGGAGAGCTTATATGGCTACACCTTC.